This T cell receptor beta chain was found in a study of cytomegalovirus exposure and HLA in healthy donors (dated by TCRdb to 2016 to 2017). Looking at the study overall: According to an earlier analysis of around 600 of the donors, 200 million or so T cells yielded over 90 million unique TCR beta sequences and about 300 Gb of sequence data. Approximately 310 gigabases of sequencing data and 78 million or so unique TCR sequences were included in an early release covering about 700 HLA-typed donors. Of the approximately 400 genotyped donors, roughly 76% were placed in the genetic ancestry cluster associated with self-reported Caucasian donors. The study aimed to test whether cataloging public T cell receptors could reveal signatures of past pathogen exposure. The study profiled the T cell repertoires of around 700 subjects by immunosequencing and related them to cytomegalovirus serostatus. In addition to the first cohort of 666 subjects, a separate validation cohort of about 120 different subjects was used. To predict cytomegalovirus infection status, the study combined high-throughput TCR immunosequencing, statistical association of individual TCRs with disease status, and machine learning. A later analysis re-analyzed previously published TCR beta repertoires from 666 donors and added high-resolution HLA genotyping to study TCR occurrence patterns. Rather than using new phenotypic data, the later analysis identified candidate immune exposures from TCR beta sequences and from how often those sequences occurred across donors. To decide whether each TCR beta V gene segment behaved as functional or pseudogenic, an earlier analysis of approximately 620 of the donors relied on high-throughput TCR beta sequencing. Donor age, sex, ethnicity and CMV serostatus were compiled alongside the repertoire data. Genome-wide SNP genotypes for about 65% of the roughly 670 donors were used in a later genetic analysis, which treated that subset as a discovery cohort. Every repertoire in the discovery cohort had been generated on one and the same sequencing platform. Class I and class II HLA loci were covered by the typing at four-digit resolution. Typing coverage differed by locus: A, B, C, DRB1 and DQB1 were typed in about 620-640 donors, DQA1 in around 500, DPA1 in some 600, and DPB1 in 472. A few DR-DQ haplotypes were treated as single units for association and clustering because of strong linkage in the cohort. Among 398 genotyped donors of the cohort, an average of approximately 240,000 unique TCR beta nucleotide sequences was sequenced per donor, of which approximately 19% were non-productive.

Receptor amplification or capture employed the immunoSEQ multiplex PCR assay. A mixture of 60 forward primers for TCR Vbeta segments and 13 reverse primers for TCR Jbeta segments was used in the multiplex PCR. The CDR3 region of rearranged TCR beta genes was amplified from genomic DNA with a multiplex PCR assay. The amplified TCR beta libraries were sequenced on the Illumina HiSeq System as 87-base-pair reads. As for the original processing: A later analysis counted some 74 million unique TCR beta chains across the roughly 700 repertoires, and around 12 million of these chains were shared by at least two donors. Raw reads were error-corrected and collapsed into unique sequences by a nearest-neighbor algorithm in which closely related sequences were merged to remove PCR and sequencing errors. To assign V, D and J gene segments, CDR3 sequences were aligned to IMGT reference sequences. For a sequence to be retained, at least a six-nucleotide match to both a V gene segment and a J gene segment was required. Rearrangements were classified as productive when the CDR3 lacked stop codons and remained in frame with V and J, and all other rearrangements were classified as non-productive. Following IMGT convention, CDR3 was defined as the stretch from the second conserved V-encoded cysteine to the conserved J-encoded phenylalanine. The earlier analysis of about 590 of the donors excluded sequences that lacked an unambiguous match to a single V gene segment. An earlier analysis of 500 to 700 of the donors classified V segments as functional when productive rearrangements were above 56.7% and as segregating when the standard deviation between donors was above 5%. A statistical classification framework was built for diagnosing cytomegalovirus status from the catalog of TCR beta chain sequences. A later analysis assigned V and J genes by comparing TCR nucleotide sequences with IMGT/GENE-DB human TR gene sequences. The TCRdist pipeline was used in a later analysis to assign CDR3 sequences and most-parsimonious VDJ recombination scenarios. A later analysis defined each TCR beta chain by its CDR3 amino acid sequence plus V-gene family, and excluded reads lacking a unique V-gene family. In a later analysis, around 650 highly shared, low-generation-probability nucleotide sequences were removed to address suspected cross-contamination and a sequencing artifact. In a later analysis, a clonal expansion index was calculated for each public chain from normalized within-repertoire ranks of inferred template counts. In a later analysis, generation probabilities were computed using a VDJ recombination model fitted to out-of-frame rearrangements, and the results were checked against IGoR. Hypergeometric tests were used in a later analysis to score TCR-TCR, TCR-HLA and TCR-CMV co-occurrence, with a repertoire-size bias correction applied to the TCR pairs. False discovery rates were estimated in a later analysis by permuting HLA or CMV assignments 20 times. A later analysis grouped co-occurring TCRs with DBSCAN, adding TCRdist sequence similarity when clustering within HLA-allele-positive subsets. For co-occurrence clustering, repertoires with fewer than 30,000 or more than 120,000 public chains were excluded, along with several repertoires with anomalous nucleotide sharing. TCRdb provides this immuneACCESS table in a form limited to in-frame rearrangements. Some clones are lacking; in checked studies, under half of them reflect an unresolved V gene, and why the rest are absent is not known. The V and J calls and clone size are taken from that table; D and trimming were inferred from the DNA. The sample profile shows 100,000 or so clones; roughly 70% of them were found once. The ten largest account for 2.5% of the sample.

On this clone: The antigen it binds to is not known. No per-base quality is available; no much larger clone lies one base away.

What the research found in general, with its limitations: A later genetic analysis reported fewer N-insertions in productive TCRs among donors in an Asian-associated ancestry cluster than the roughly 640-donor mean. Correlated functional status among segregating V segments might be attributable to linkage disequilibrium, but an unknown experimental factor could not be ruled out. In a later analysis, HLA-associated TCR beta chains were found to be more clonally expanded and to have lower generation probabilities than equally common non-associated chains. In a later analysis, the rate of TCR association differed among HLA loci, with DRB1 alleles having the most associated TCRs and HLA-C alleles having the fewest. Presence/absence analyses assumed roughly uniform sequencing depth across donors, an assumption that may not hold. Some IMGT-functional V segments, including TRBV6-2 and TRBV6-3, could not be told apart with the 87-base-pair reads, so those segments were excluded. According to a later analysis, parvovirus B19, influenza, CMV and Epstein-Barr virus appeared linked to several top co-occurrence clusters. The classifier was reported to diagnose cytomegalovirus status with high specificity and sensitivity in both the original and validation cohorts. Specific HLA alleles were associated with 15,000 to 20,000 TCR beta sequences at a false discovery rate of 0.05 in a later analysis. A few of the identified cytomegalovirus-associated TCR beta chains were confirmed in vitro to be specific for cytomegalovirus antigens. Immune exposure information for the cohort was limited to CMV serostatus. A further reported finding was that TCR beta sequences accurately predicted the HLA-A and HLA-B alleles for most subjects in the first cohort. V-gene and J-gene trimming of TCR beta chains was associated with a missense DCLRE1C variant in a later genetic analysis, and the association was replicated in an independent cohort. Across donors, most TCR sequences were observed very rarely, whereas some public TCRs were present in many individuals. The cohort was sequenced for TCR beta chains only, and without alpha or paired-chain data the features that could be detected were limited. Because HLA typing was missing for some donors at each locus, association tests included only the typed subset. According to the authors, the approach could potentially be generalized to other disease states and immunological phenotypes. According to a later analysis, most CMV-associated TCR beta chains appeared to be HLA-restricted, and the HLA associations seemed to be driven largely by CMV exposure. In an earlier analysis of 450 to 750 of the donors, most TCR beta V segments appeared in productive rearrangements about 90% or about 30% of the time, broadly matching IMGT annotations. Strong co-occurrence of HLA alleles, especially DR and DQ, made assigning TCR associations to individual alleles difficult. A cluster of highly shared sequence variants was judged likely to be a technical artifact of the sequencing pipeline. The study listed approximately 150 TCR beta chains as associated with cytomegalovirus. Over 15 rarely observed V segments, including chromosome 9 orphons, were excluded from the earlier analysis of almost 600 of the donors because counts were too low.

Clipping removes 1 base from V and 3 bases from J, with 5 as the unmatched junction base count. The CDR3 measures 15 amino acids from cysteine to phenylalanine. The only DNA kept is the CDR3, 45 bases in frame from the first base. According to the germline V gene, CDR1 reads KGHSH and CDR2 reads LQKENI. The cohort consisted of hundreds of healthy bone marrow donors. All cohort members were sampled while nominally healthy, although unrecorded immune exposures were likely present. The donor was CMV seronegative and belonged to the group of 352 seronegative cohort members. A peripheral blood sample was collected from each donor, and TCR beta sequencing was performed on peripheral blood mononuclear cells. Genomic DNA extraction from the blood cell samples was performed with the Qiagen DNeasy Blood Extraction Kit.

The specimen was PBMCs. This sequence was found in a man over 45 in good health and CMV-seronegative. In this chain, TRBV18 is recombined with TRBJ1-1, with TRBD1 identical over 7 junction bases. The DNA reads as follows: TGTGCCAGCTCACCACAGGGGGCATTGTACACTGAAGCTTTCTTT. Protein translation: CASSPQGALYTEAFF.